This note documents a single T cell receptor (beta chain) sequence. Its antigen is not yet known. Instrument used: Illumina HiSeq 2000. TCR beta cDNA libraries were made by 5'RACE template switching that added a universal primer site and unique molecular identifiers. Priming for cDNA synthesis came from the TCR beta constant segment, and two successive PCR amplification steps followed. The original pipeline was this. MIGEC handled demultiplexing of the reads and grouping by UMI, while MiTCR was used to assemble and quantify clonotypes. To exclude erroneous sequences, only TCR cDNA sequences supported by at least two reads were retained. The tcR package was used for downstream repertoire analysis, and clonotypes were matched across fractions by CDR3 nucleotide sequence plus V segment. Antigen specificity was annotated against VDJdb with VDJmatch, allowing one amino acid substitution in CDR3. After the reads were reprocessed by TCRdb, one entry was made per CDR3 protein sequence, with no DNA. The V and J calls shown here were made by TCRdb, not taken from the authors' results. This specimen's table enumerates over 200,000 distinct CDR3 sequences. About 0.4% of the sample goes to the ten largest clones.

The data were obtained in a study of T cells expressing NK-cell markers (dated by TCRdb to 2018 to 2021). About the full investigation: Three sorted T-cell subsets (CD3+CD56+NKG2C+, CD3+CD56+NKG2C- and CD3+CD56-NKG2C+) from several donors had their TCR beta-chain repertoires profiled. All eight donors whose samples were sequenced were randomly selected healthy volunteers, three of them men and five women. Seven of the eight sequenced donors were HCMV-seropositive and one was HCMV-seronegative. The libraries were sequenced on Illumina HiSeq 2000/2500, MiSeq or NextSeq, producing 2 x 150 bp reads. What the study reported, not specific to this receptor: Whether the expanded NKG2C-expressing T cell clones were specific for HCMV antigens remained unclear. In over 5 donors, the dominant CD3+CD56+NKG2C+ clonotypes were among the top 10 CD8+ clonotypes and accounted for roughly 1.0-7.0% of CD8+ T cells. Those dominant clonotypes were again the most abundant among CD3+CD56-NKG2C+ cells in a few donors, at about 28.3-60.1%.

CDR1 is given as DFQATT and CDR2 as SNEGSKA, both from the germline V gene (reference sequence). The CDR3, from cysteine to phenylalanine, totals 14 residues. No DNA sequence was recorded. HCMV-specific IgG was detected in serum with a commercial ELISA kit to determine HCMV serostatus. Peripheral blood mononuclear cells were isolated from blood by Ficoll density gradient centrifugation. The chain employs TRBV20-1 and TRBJ2-1. This TCR was sampled from a man between 18 and 29 years old in good health. Donor details come from another sample of the same person, matched by shared clones. The source material was blood T cells: a sorted CD56 or NKG2C T cell subset, CD4+ or CD8+ T cells, or bulk PBMC T cells (not recorded which). CDR3 loop: CSARWREPYNEQFF.